This T cell receptor beta chain was sequenced during a study of blood T cell repertoires in COVID-19. This clone was recorded a few times. The assay was immunoSEQ multiplex PCR, and TCRdb's table has in-frame clones only and misses some. The data hold 130,000 to 150,000 clones, with roughly 81% observed a single time. The CDR3 runs to 11 residues. Germline values: CDR1 LGHDT, CDR2 YNNKEL (reference sequence). Trimming shortened V by 3 bases and J by 13 bases, and 12 bases separated the two germline ends. Specimen: peripheral blood. The TCR was taken from a human donor with acute or convalescent COVID-19. The donor label of this sample is uncertain. The gene calls are TRBV3-1 (or the pseudogene TRBV3-2) and TRBJ1-2; D not certain. The CDR3 spells CASSQMGGCTF. CDR3 DNA sequence: TGTGCCAGCAGCCAGATGGGAGGATGCACCTTC.